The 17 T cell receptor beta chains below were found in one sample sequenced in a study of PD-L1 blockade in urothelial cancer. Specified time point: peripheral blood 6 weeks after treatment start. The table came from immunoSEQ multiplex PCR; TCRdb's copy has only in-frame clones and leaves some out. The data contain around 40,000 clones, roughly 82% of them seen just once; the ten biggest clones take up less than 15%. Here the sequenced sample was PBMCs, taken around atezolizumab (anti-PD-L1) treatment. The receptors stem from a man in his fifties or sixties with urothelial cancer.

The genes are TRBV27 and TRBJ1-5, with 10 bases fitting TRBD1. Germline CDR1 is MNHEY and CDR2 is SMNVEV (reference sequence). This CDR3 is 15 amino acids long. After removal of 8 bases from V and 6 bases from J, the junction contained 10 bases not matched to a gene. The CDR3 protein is CASRPGTGVGQPQHF. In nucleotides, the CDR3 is TGTGCCAGCCGTCCGGGGACAGGGGTTGGTCAGCCCCAGCATTTT.

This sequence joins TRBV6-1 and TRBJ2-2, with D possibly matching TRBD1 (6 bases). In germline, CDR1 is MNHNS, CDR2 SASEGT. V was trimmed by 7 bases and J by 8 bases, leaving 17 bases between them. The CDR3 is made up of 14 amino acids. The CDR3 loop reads CASKEQGTLGELFF. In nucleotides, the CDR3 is TGTGCCAGCAAGGAGCAGGGGACCCTGGGGGAGCTGTTTTTT.

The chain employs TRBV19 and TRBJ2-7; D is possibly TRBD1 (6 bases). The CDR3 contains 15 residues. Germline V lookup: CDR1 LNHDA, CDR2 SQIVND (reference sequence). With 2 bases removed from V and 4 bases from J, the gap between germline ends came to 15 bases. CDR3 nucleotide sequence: TGTGCCAGTAGTATAAATCTGGACAGTTATTACGAGCAGTACTTC. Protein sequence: CASSINLDSYYEQYF.

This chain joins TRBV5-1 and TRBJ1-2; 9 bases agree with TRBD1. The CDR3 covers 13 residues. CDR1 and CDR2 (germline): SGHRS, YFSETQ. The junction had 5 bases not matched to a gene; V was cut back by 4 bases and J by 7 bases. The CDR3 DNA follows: TGCGCCAGCAGCCGGGACAGGGAGTTTGGCTACACCTTC. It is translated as CASSRDREFGYTF.

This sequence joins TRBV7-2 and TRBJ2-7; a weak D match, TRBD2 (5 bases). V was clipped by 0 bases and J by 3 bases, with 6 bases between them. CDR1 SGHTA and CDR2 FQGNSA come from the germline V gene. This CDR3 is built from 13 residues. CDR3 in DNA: TGTGCCAGCAGCTTAGCGGGAGTCTACGAGCAGTACTTC. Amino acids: CASSLAGVYEQYF.

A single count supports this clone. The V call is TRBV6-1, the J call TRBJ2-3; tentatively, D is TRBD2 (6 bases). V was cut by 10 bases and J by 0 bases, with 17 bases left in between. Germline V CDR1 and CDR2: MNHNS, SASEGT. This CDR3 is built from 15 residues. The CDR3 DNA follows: TGTGCCACCCACTTCGTGGCGGGGAGCACAGATACGCAGTATTTT. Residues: CATHFVAGSTDTQYF.

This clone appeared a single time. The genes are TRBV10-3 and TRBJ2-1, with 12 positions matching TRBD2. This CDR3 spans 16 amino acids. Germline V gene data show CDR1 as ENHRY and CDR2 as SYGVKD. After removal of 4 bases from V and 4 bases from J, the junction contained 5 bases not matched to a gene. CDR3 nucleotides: TGTGCCATCAGTGTTTCACTAGCGGGGGGTTACAATGAGCAGTTCTTC. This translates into CAISVSLAGGYNEQFF.

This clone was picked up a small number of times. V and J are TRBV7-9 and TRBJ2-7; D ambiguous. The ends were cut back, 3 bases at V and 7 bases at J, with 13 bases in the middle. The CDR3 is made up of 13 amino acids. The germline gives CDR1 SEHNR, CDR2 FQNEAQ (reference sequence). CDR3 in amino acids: CASSFPSWQEQYF. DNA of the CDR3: TGTGCCAGCAGCTTCCCCTCATGGCAGGAGCAGTACTTC.

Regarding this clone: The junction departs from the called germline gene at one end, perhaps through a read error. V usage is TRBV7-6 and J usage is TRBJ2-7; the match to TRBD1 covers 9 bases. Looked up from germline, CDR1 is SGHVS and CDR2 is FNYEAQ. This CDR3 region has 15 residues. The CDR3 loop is CASSQTGGSTYEQYF. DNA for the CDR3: TGTGCCAGCAGCCAGACAGGGGGTTCTACCTACGAGCAGTATTTC.

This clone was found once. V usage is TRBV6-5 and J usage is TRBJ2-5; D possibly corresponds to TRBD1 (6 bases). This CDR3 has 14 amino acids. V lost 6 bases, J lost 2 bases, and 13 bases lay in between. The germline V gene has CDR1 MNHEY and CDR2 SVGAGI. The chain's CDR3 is CASRMDRLQETQYF. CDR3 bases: TGTGCCAGCAGAATGGACAGATTACAAGAGACCCAGTACTTC.

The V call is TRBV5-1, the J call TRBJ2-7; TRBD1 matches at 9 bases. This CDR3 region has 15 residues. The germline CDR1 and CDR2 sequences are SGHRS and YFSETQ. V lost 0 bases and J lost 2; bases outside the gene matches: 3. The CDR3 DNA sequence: TGCGCCAGCAGCTTGGGGGGACAGGGAACCTACGAGCAGTACTTC. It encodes CASSLGGQGTYEQYF.

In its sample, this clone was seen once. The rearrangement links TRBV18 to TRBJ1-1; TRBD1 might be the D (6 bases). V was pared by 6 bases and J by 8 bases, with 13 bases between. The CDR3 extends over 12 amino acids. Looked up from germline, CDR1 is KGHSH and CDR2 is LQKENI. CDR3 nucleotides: TGTGCCAGCTCCGGGGGGCGCCACGAAGCTTTCTTT. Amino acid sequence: CASSGGRHEAFF. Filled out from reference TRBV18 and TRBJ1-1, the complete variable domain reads NAGVMQNPRHLVRRRGQEARLRCSPMKGHSHVYWYRQLPEEGLKFMVYLQKENIIDESGMPKERFSAEFPKEGPSILRIQQVVRGDSAAYFCASSGGRHEAFFGQGTRLTVV.

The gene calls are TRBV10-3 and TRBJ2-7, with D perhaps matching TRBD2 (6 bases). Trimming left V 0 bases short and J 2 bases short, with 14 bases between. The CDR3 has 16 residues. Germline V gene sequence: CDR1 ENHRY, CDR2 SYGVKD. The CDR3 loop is CAISESGGRGPYEQYF. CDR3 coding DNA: TGTGCCATCAGTGAGTCCGGGGGTCGCGGGCCCTACGAGCAGTACTTC.

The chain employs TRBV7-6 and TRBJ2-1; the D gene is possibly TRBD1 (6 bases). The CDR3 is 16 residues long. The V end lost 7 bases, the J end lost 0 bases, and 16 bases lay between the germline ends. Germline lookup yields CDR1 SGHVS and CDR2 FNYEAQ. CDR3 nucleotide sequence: TGTGCCAGCAAACAGGGCTGGAGTAACTCCTACAATGAGCAGTTCTTC. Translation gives CASKQGWSNSYNEQFF.

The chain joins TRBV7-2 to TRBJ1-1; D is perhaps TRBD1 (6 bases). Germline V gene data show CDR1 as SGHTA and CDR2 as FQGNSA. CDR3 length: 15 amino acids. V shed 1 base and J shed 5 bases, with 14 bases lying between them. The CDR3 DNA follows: TGTGCCAGCAGCTTAGGTCCCGGGGGGCCAACTGAAGCTTTCTTT. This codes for CASSLGPGGPTEAFF.

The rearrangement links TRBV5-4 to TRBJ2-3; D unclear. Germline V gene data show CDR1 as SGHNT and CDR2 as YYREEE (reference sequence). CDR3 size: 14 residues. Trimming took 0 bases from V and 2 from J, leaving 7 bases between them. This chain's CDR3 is CASSLEQYTDTQYF. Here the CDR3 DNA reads TGTGCCAGCAGCTTGGAACAGTACACAGATACGCAGTATTTT.

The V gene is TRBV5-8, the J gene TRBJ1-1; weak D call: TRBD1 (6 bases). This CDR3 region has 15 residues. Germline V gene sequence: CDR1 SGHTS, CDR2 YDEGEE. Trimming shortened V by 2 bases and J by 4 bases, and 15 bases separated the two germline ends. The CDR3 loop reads CASSLMGQTTTEAFF. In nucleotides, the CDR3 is TGTGCCAGCAGCTTAATGGGACAAACGACCACTGAAGCTTTCTTT.